These T cell receptor beta chains were read from a single sample in a study of beta chain features in type 1 diabetes. Some clones are missing from TCRdb's copy, which holds only in-frame ones; the method was immunoSEQ multiplex PCR. This sample has about 160,000 clones, with around 8% found just once. Input material: central memory CD4+ T cells from blood. The receptors derive from a woman aged 18-29 years with type 1 diabetes. The CDR3 runs from the conserved cysteine through the conserved F or W. The D gene is left open where the match is weak. Only part of the rows carry a size: once, few, many, or a class if the clone is expanded.

>TRBV29-1|.|TRBJ2-5|.
TGCAGCGCCGCCTCACAGGTACAAGAGACCCAGTACTTC
CSAASQVQETQYF
>TRBV7-2|.|TRBJ2-2|TRBD2
TGTGCCAGCAACCAGCGGGAGCACACCGGGGAGCTGCTTTTT
CASNQREHTGELLF
>TRBV4-1|.|TRBJ2-3|.
TGCGCCAGCAGCCCAAGCCCAAGCGGAAGCACAGATACGCAGTATTTT
CASSPSPSGSTDTQYF
>TRBV6-5|few|TRBJ1-2|.
TGTGCCAGCAGGCGGGACGGGCGGCGTGGCTACACCTTC
CASRRDGRRGYTF
>TRBV11-2|few|TRBJ2-1|.
TGTGCCAGCAGCCAAGTCTTGGGGAGCTCCTACAATGAGCAGTTCTTC
CASSQVLGSSYNEQFF
>TRBV7-9|few|TRBJ1-1|.
TGTGCCAGCAGCATACATAACACTGAAGCTTTCTTT
CASSIHNTEAFF
>TRBV11-3|once|TRBJ1-1|.
TGTGCCAGCAGCACCGAGGGTACTGAAGCTTTCTTT
CASSTEGTEAFF
>TRBV11-2|few|TRBJ1-6|.
TGTGCCAGCAGCTTAGTCCAGGGCTTTATCTCACCCCTCCACTTT
CASSLVQGFISPLHF
>TRBV6-1|few|TRBJ2-1|.
TGTGCCAGCAGTGAACGGCAGGGATCCTACAATGAGCAGTTCTTC
CASSERQGSYNEQFF
>TRBV9|.|TRBJ2-3|TRBD2
TGTGCCAGCAGCCGACTAGCGGGTACCTCAGGAGATACGCAGTATTTT
CASSRLAGTSGDTQYF
>TRBV25-1|.|TRBJ2-7|.
TGTGCCAGCAGTGAATGGGGGCAGGGGACCTACGAGCAGTACTTC
CASSEWGQGTYEQYF
>TRBV29-1|few|TRBJ1-1|.
TGCAGCGTTGATCTCACAGGGAGCGGCGAAGCTTTCTTT
CSVDLTGSGEAFF
>TRBV6-5|.|TRBJ2-7|TRBD2
TGTGCCAGCAGAACCTCGGATAGCGGGGAGCAGTACTTC
CASRTSDSGEQYF
>TRBV6-5|few|TRBJ2-1|TRBD2
TGTGCCAGCAGTTTGCGGGGGGGCCTCCGCAATGAGCAGTTCTTC
CASSLRGGLRNEQFF
>TRBV7-8|.|TRBJ2-7|.
TGTGCCAGCAGCTTAGGCGGCAGATTAACCTACGAGCAGTACTTC
CASSLGGRLTYEQYF
>TRBV19|.|TRBJ2-5|.
TGTGCCAGTTCCTTACAGGGAGGGGCATTGGAGACCCAGTACTTC
CASSLQGGALETQYF
>TRBV11-2|few|TRBJ2-7|TRBD1
TGTGCCAGCAGTGGGGGACAGGGATACTACGAGCAGTACTTC
CASSGGQGYYEQYF
>TRBV18|.|TRBJ1-4|.
TGTGCCAGCTCACCGTCTGCCCGGGGGAATGAAAAACTGTTTTTT
CASSPSARGNEKLFF
>TRBV7-2|.|TRBJ1-4|TRBD1
TGTGCCAGTCGGACTTCCGGGACAGCTAATGAAAAACTGTTTTTT
CASRTSGTANEKLFF
>TRBV7-8|.|TRBJ1-3|.
TGTGCCACCGGGAGGGGAAACACCATATATTTT
CATGRGNTIYF
>TRBV11-3|few|TRBJ1-3|TRBD1
TGTGCCAGCAGCTCAGGGGGGAGAAACACCATATATTTT
CASSSGGRNTIYF
>TRBV2|.|TRBJ1-2|.
TGTGCCAGCAGTGAAGCCAGCGGCAGGAACTATGGCTACACCTTC
CASSEASGRNYGYTF
>TRBV27|few|TRBJ2-1|.
TGTGCCAGCACCAGGGCGGATGAGCAGTTCTTC
CASTRADEQFF